This paragraph covers one TCR beta chain sequence. This record belongs to a study of T cells after yellow fever vaccination. Template-switching 5'RACE yielded the TCR cDNA; a universal primer site and UMIs were added in the process. TCRdb independently ran MiXCR on the 5' RACE reads; one entry per CDR3 protein. The sample records 500,000 to 700,000 distinct CDR3 sequences, 19% being singletons. V lost 2 bases and J 0 bases, leaving 4 bases between the germline ends. Germline CDR1 MNHEY, CDR2 SMNVEV (reference sequence). The CDR3 has 13 residues. This TCR was sampled from a man in his thirties or forties who received the YFV17D yellow fever vaccine. The material sequenced was PBMCs, taken 15 days after the yellow fever booster vaccination. The V gene is TRBV27, the J gene TRBJ2-5; D gene uncertain. The CDR3 nucleotides are TGTGCCAGCAGTTTACTGAACCAAGAGACCCAGTACTTC. Its translation is CASSLLNQETQYF.